A selection of T cell receptor beta chains follows, all from one sample in a study of radiotherapy plus CTLA-4 blockade in lung cancer. The assay was immunoSEQ multiplex PCR, and TCRdb's table has in-frame clones only and misses some. The sample has some 100,000 clones; approximately 80% are singletons. The sample in question was peripheral blood, obtained from a patient treated with radiotherapy plus ipilimumab. These receptors were collected from a human donor with non-small cell lung cancer who had a partial response to radiotherapy plus ipilimumab. The CDR3 runs from the conserved cysteine through the conserved F or W. A D gene is named only where the DNA matches it firmly. Expanded clones get a size class; other rows say once, few or many, or leave the size out.

CDR3nt	CDR3aa	abundance	d_gene	v_gene	j_gene
TGTGCCAGCAGCTTAGGGGGCACCCATTTTTTT	CASSLGGTHFF	-	-	TRBV11-2	TRBJ1-4
TGTGCCAGCAGGCAGGGGGTTTACGAGCAGTACTTC	CASRQGVYEQYF	-	TRBD1	TRBV6-1	TRBJ2-7
TGCGCCAGCAGCTTAATGGGGGAGGTGACTGAAGCTTTCTTT	CASSLMGEVTEAFF	-	-	TRBV5-1	TRBJ1-1
TGTGCCAGCGCGGACAGGGCCTACGAGCAGTACTTC	CASADRAYEQYF	-	TRBD1	TRBV27	TRBJ2-7
TGTGCCAGCAGCTTTGGAGGGACAGGGGGCCAAATAGGAAAACTGTTTTTT	CASSFGGTGGQIGKLFF	-	TRBD1	TRBV7-2	TRBJ1-4
TGTGCCAGCAGGAATGAGTACACCGGGGAGCTGTTTTTT	CASRNEYTGELFF	-	-	TRBV5-4	TRBJ2-2
TGTGCCAGCAGCCCCCGGACTAGCGGGAGGGAGACCCAGTACTTC	CASSPRTSGRETQYF	once	TRBD2	TRBV7-6	TRBJ2-5
TGCGCCAGCAAGAAGACTAGCGGGAGGGCCGGTGAGCAGTTCTTC	CASKKTSGRAGEQFF	-	TRBD2	TRBV5-1	TRBJ2-1
TGTGCCAGCAGTTTGCTCCGAGGTAGGGACACCACCGGGGAGCTGTTTTTT	CASSLLRGRDTTGELFF	-	-	TRBV28	TRBJ2-2
TGTGCCAGCAGCAAAGGGGGAAACACTGAAGCTTTCTTT	CASSKGGNTEAFF	few	-	TRBV7-9	TRBJ1-1
TGTGCCAGCAGCTCTCCCTACAATGAGCAGTTCTTC	CASSSPYNEQFF	once	-	TRBV11-3	TRBJ2-1
TGTGCCAGCAGTGACACAGGCAATCAGCCCCAGCATTTT	CASSDTGNQPQHF	-	-	TRBV6-1	TRBJ1-5
TGTGCCAGCAGATACACAGGGGGGAGCACTGAAGCTTTCTTT	CASRYTGGSTEAFF	once	TRBD1	TRBV2	TRBJ1-1
TGCGCCAGCATTGGGGGACAGGGGTATATCGACTCCTCCGGGGAGCTGTTTTTT	CASIGGQGYIDSSGELFF	-	TRBD1	TRBV10-2	TRBJ2-2
TGTGCCAGCAGTGAAAACAGGTGGGAGACCCAGTACTTC	CASSENRWETQYF	few	-	TRBV6-1	TRBJ2-5
TGTGCCAGCAGTGGTCGTACAGGGGCCCGGAACTATGGCTACACCTTC	CASSGRTGARNYGYTF	-	TRBD1	TRBV2	TRBJ1-2
TGTGCCAGTAGTATAAACAGGGGAGGCGAAAAACTGTTTTTT	CASSINRGGEKLFF	few	TRBD1	TRBV19	TRBJ1-4
TGCGCCAGCAGCCAAGATTATAGGACTCAACCCTCACCCCTCCACTTT	CASSQDYRTQPSPLHF	-	-	TRBV4-1	TRBJ1-6
TGTGCCAGCCAAAACCCTAGCGGCACCGGGGAGCTGTTTTTT	CASQNPSGTGELFF	many	TRBD2	TRBV19	TRBJ2-2
TGTGCCAGCAGTTCCGGGACTGAAGCTTTCTTT	CASSSGTEAFF	-	-	TRBV6-5	TRBJ1-1
TGTGCCAGCAGCTCGGGACTAGCGGGAGGGGTAGAGACCCAGTACTTC	CASSSGLAGGVETQYF	-	TRBD2	TRBV7-6	TRBJ2-5
TGTGCCGCAAGGTGGGGGGGTAGTTCCTCTGGAAACACCATATATTTT	CAARWGGSSSGNTIYF	few	-	TRBV30	TRBJ1-3
TGTGCCAGCAGCTCCATGGGGCGTTCACCCCTCCACTTT	CASSSMGRSPLHF	-	-	TRBV11-1	TRBJ1-6
TGTGCCAGCAGCTTGAAATTCGGGAGGGCCGGGAATGAGCAGTTCTTC	CASSLKFGRAGNEQFF	-	TRBD2	TRBV13	TRBJ2-1
TGCAGCGTTGAAAGGACGGCTAGCGGGAGCGATGAGCAGTTCTTC	CSVERTASGSDEQFF	-	TRBD2	TRBV29-1	TRBJ2-1
TGCAGCGTTGTATTCCCTCGGACACTTTCCAATCAGCCCCAGCATTTT	CSVVFPRTLSNQPQHF	-	-	TRBV29-1	TRBJ1-5
TGTGCCAGCAGCCAGGACAGAAACACTGAAGCTTTCTTT	CASSQDRNTEAFF	-	-	TRBV7-2	TRBJ1-1
TGTGCCAGCAGCTTGGAGACAGGGGGTTTCAGTGAGCAGTTCTTC	CASSLETGGFSEQFF	-	TRBD1	TRBV7-9	TRBJ2-1
TGTGCCAGCAGATCGACAGGACGTAATGAAAAACTGTTTTTT	CASRSTGRNEKLFF	-	-	TRBV27	TRBJ1-4
TGTGCCTGGAAAGGAGGCGCCTACGAGCAGTACTTC	CAWKGGAYEQYF	-	-	TRBV30	TRBJ2-7
TGTGCCAGCAGCCCCAGGGGGGCGCGGGGAAACACCATATATTTT	CASSPRGARGNTIYF	-	TRBD1	TRBV9	TRBJ1-3
TGTGCCAGCAGCCGGGACTCTAACTCCTACGAGCAGTACTTC	CASSRDSNSYEQYF	-	-	TRBV5-4	TRBJ2-7
TGTGCCAGCATCCAGGGGGCTTATAGCAATCAGCCCCAGCATTTT	CASIQGAYSNQPQHF	-	TRBD1	TRBV6-1	TRBJ1-5
TGTGCCAGCAGCAAGGGGGACAGAGCTAACTATGGCTACACCTTC	CASSKGDRANYGYTF	-	-	TRBV21-1	TRBJ1-2
TGTGCCACCGGGGGGGGTCTCAGCAATCAGCCCCAGCATTTT	CATGGGLSNQPQHF	-	-	TRBV6-5	TRBJ1-5
TGTGCCAGCAGTGCGCAGGGGGATCAGCCCCAGCATTTT	CASSAQGDQPQHF	-	TRBD1	TRBV6-1	TRBJ1-5
TGTGCCAGCTCACCGGACAGGGCTGAAGCTTTCTTT	CASSPDRAEAFF	-	TRBD1	TRBV18	TRBJ1-1
TGTGCCAGCGCTACCCCGACAGGGTCTAACTCTGGGGCCAACGTCCTGACTTTC	CASATPTGSNSGANVLTF	-	TRBD1	TRBV28	TRBJ2-6
TGTGCCAGCTCCCCGGACAGGGGAAATCAGCCCCAGCATTTT	CASSPDRGNQPQHF	-	TRBD1	TRBV18	TRBJ1-5
TGTGCCAGCAGTCCCCGTAGTGGTAGCAATCAGCCCCAGCATTTT	CASSPRSGSNQPQHF	-	-	TRBV27	TRBJ1-5
TGTGCCAGTAGTATCGGATCCAGGGCCAACACTGAAGCTTTCTTT	CASSIGSRANTEAFF	-	-	TRBV19	TRBJ1-1
TGTGCCACCAACACCGCCTACGAGCAGTACTTC	CATNTAYEQYF	-	-	TRBV6-5	TRBJ2-7
TGTGCCATCCGAACCGGGACAGGGGATGGAAACACCATATATTTT	CAIRTGTGDGNTIYF	-	TRBD1	TRBV10-3	TRBJ1-3
TGCGCCAGCAGCCAAACAGGCTCTCTAGCTTTCTTT	CASSQTGSLAFF	few	-	TRBV4-1	TRBJ1-1
TGTGCCAGCAGTTTAAGAGGGGGGGGTAATCAGCCCCAGCATTTT	CASSLRGGGNQPQHF	-	-	TRBV28	TRBJ1-5
TGCGCCAGCAGCCGAGCGGGAGGAGGCTACAATGAGCAGTTCTTC	CASSRAGGGYNEQFF	-	TRBD2	TRBV5-1	TRBJ2-1
TGTGCCAGCCTCCCCTTAGCGGGGGGGAACAATGAGCAGTTCTTC	CASLPLAGGNNEQFF	-	TRBD2	TRBV28	TRBJ2-1
TGTGCCAGCAGTATCTGGACAGGGGATCTGGAGCAGTACTTC	CASSIWTGDLEQYF	-	TRBD1	TRBV5-4	TRBJ2-7
TGTGCCACTCAGGGGGCCGGGACGAGTACCTACGAGCAGTACTTC	CATQGAGTSTYEQYF	-	TRBD1	TRBV6-6	TRBJ2-7
TGCGCCAGCATGGGGGGGGCTTGGACTGAAGCTTTCTTT	CASMGGAWTEAFF	-	-	TRBV5-1	TRBJ1-1
TGTGCCAGCAGTACGACAGGGAGTGAAGCTTTCTTT	CASSTTGSEAFF	-	TRBD1	TRBV6-1	TRBJ1-1
TGTGCCAGCAGGCCGGACAGGTTCTATGGCTACACCTTC	CASRPDRFYGYTF	-	TRBD1	TRBV28	TRBJ1-2
TGTGCCAGCAGCGTACCGAGGGGGCTGGACACCGGGGAGCTGTTTTTT	CASSVPRGLDTGELFF	once	TRBD1	TRBV9	TRBJ2-2
TGTGCCAGCAAGTTCAGGGTCAGGGCGGACTACGAGCAGTACTTC	CASKFRVRADYEQYF	-	-	TRBV28	TRBJ2-7
TGTGCCAGCAGCGTAGGACAGGCTGGGGGTTCACCCCTCCACTTT	CASSVGQAGGSPLHF	-	-	TRBV9	TRBJ1-6